This T cell receptor beta chain was obtained from a study of post-analysis software for immune sequencing data. Study results and limitations: Four or five TRBV segments, TRBV5-6, TRBV5-1 and TRBV20-1 among them, were found more frequent in patients than controls.

Built from TCR beta cDNA, the libraries had unique molecular identifiers in them. TCRdb used MiXCR to reprocess the PCR reads, holding one entry per CDR3 protein. The sample lists almost 700,000 distinct CDR3 sequences, around 64% occurring once. The CDR3 spans 14 residues. V lost 6 bases and J lost 4, with 17 bases in between. Germline loops: CDR1 SQVTM, CDR2 ANQGSEA. In regard to this clonotype: Its target is not known.

The receptor comes from a girl aged 2-9 years with multiple sclerosis. What was sequenced was blood. The chain couples TRBV29-1 to TRBJ2-3; D is possibly TRBD1 or TRBD2 (6 bases each). CDR3 DNA: TGCAGCGTGGCGGGAAGGGGGACGGCAGATACGCAGTATTTT. It translates to CSVAGRGTADTQYF.